This T cell receptor (beta chain) was captured by sequencing in a study of cytomegalovirus exposure and HLA in healthy donors. The CDR3 is 14 residues long. From germline, CDR1 is WSHSY and CDR2 SAAADI. Deletions cut 3 bases from V and 0 bases from J, with 8 bases between. PCR amplification relied on 60 Vbeta primers (plus 13 Jbeta primers). Clones were read by immunoSEQ multiplex PCR, and TCRdb kept only the in-frame ones, dropping some. The table records approximately 130,000 clones, roughly three quarters of them present only once. The rearrangement joins TRBV10-2 to TRBJ1-1; TRBD1 is a possible D gene (5 bases). This receptor was obtained from a man younger than 40 in good health and CMV-seronegative. The specimen sequenced was PBMCs. The CDR3 sequence is CASSERGMNTEAFF. The DNA of the CDR3 is TGCGCCAGCAGTGAAAGGGGTATGAACACTGAAGCTTTCTTT.